These 2 T cell receptor beta chains came from one sample sequenced in a study of shared clonotypes between healthy human individuals. Profiling relied on immunoSEQ multiplex PCR, and the TCRdb table lists in-frame clones only, not all of them. The repertoire holds fewer than 1.8 million clones, with 98% to 99% as singletons. The material sequenced was naive CD4+ T cells sorted from blood. Sample subset: CD45RA+ positively selected. The receptors derive from a man aged 25 to 40 in good health.

The rearrangement links TRBV25-1 to TRBJ2-3, with a weak D call TRBD2 (7 bases). Trimming removed 9 bases from V and 2 bases from J, with 12 bases in between. The CDR3 runs 13 residues. Germline V gene data show CDR1 as MGHDK and CDR2 as SYGVNS. The DNA of the CDR3 is TGTGCCAGTCAGGGGAGGGACACAGATACGCAGTATTTT. Translation gives CASQGRDTDTQYF.

V is TRBV7-2 and J is TRBJ1-5; D uncertain. V lost 3 bases and J 11 bases, leaving 14 bases between the germline ends. The CDR3 runs 13 residues. Germline-derived CDR1 and CDR2 are SGHTA and FQGNSA. CDR3 region: CASSFQPLMAQHF. The CDR3 region has the DNA TGTGCCAGCAGCTTTCAGCCCCTAATGGCCCAGCATTTT.